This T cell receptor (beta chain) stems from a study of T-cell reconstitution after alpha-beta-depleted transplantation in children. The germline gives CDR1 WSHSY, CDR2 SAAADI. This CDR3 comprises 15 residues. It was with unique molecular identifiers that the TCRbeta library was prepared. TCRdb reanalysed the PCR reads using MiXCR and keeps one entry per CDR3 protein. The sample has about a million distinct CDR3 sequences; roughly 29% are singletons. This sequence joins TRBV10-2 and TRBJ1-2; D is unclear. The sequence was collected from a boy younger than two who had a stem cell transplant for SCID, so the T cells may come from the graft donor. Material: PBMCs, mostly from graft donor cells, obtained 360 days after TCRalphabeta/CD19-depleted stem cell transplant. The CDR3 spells CPSGKAAPIKYGYTF. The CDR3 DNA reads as TGCCCCTCCGGCAAAGCGGCCCCAATTAAATATGGCTACACCTTC.